The rows below give T cell receptor beta chains drawn from one sample of a study of early T cells in non-severe SARS-CoV-2 infection. TCRdb itself ran the 5' RACE reads through MiXCR, one entry per CDR3 protein. Here the sample spans 55,000 to 70,000 distinct CDR3 sequences, over 4.5% being singletons. The sequenced material came from whole blood. These receptors all come from an adult who was a healthcare worker with PCR-confirmed SARS-CoV-2 infection or an uninfected control (not recorded which). Each CDR3 is given with its conserved first and last residue. Fields, in order: clone size, J gene, V gene, D gene, CDR3 protein, CDR3 DNA. A D gene is named only where the DNA matches it firmly. Clone size is shown for a subset of rows, as once, few, many or a class of expanded clone.

many | TRBJ2-1 | TRBV2 | - | CASSGDNEQFF | TGTGCCAGCAGTGGTGACAATGAGCAGTTCTTC
many | TRBJ1-1 | TRBV10-2 | - | CASSAGFLSEAFF | TGCGCCAGCAGTGCGGGGTTTTTAAGTGAAGCTTTCTTT
few | TRBJ2-7 | TRBV16 | - | CASSDFGGSEQYF | TGTGCCAGCAGTGACTTCGGTGGATCCGAGCAGTACTTC
many | TRBJ2-2 | TRBV7-2 | - | CASSLLGPTGELFF | TGTGCCAGCAGCTTATTAGGACCCACCGGGGAGCTGTTTTTT
- | TRBJ2-1 | TRBV12-3/TRBV12-4 | TRBD1 | CASRGTGGEGQFF | TGTGCCAGCAGGGGGACAGGAGGAGAGGGGCAGTTCTTC
many | TRBJ2-6 | TRBV7-8 | - | CASRPWVQMQGANVLTF | TGTGCCAGCAGGCCTTGGGTCCAGATGCAAGGGGCCAACGTCCTGACTTTC
many | TRBJ2-7 | TRBV20-1 | - | CSATPLLGRGTYEQYF | TGCAGTGCTACCCCATTACTAGGCAGGGGCACCTACGAGCAGTACTTC
many | TRBJ2-1 | TRBV7-6 | - | CASSSPGWLHNEQFF | TGTGCCAGCAGCTCGCCGGGTTGGTTACACAATGAGCAGTTCTTC
many | TRBJ2-1 | TRBV29-1 | TRBD2 | CSAGASGNNEQFF | TGCAGCGCTGGGGCTAGCGGGAACAATGAGCAGTTCTTC
many | TRBJ2-3 | TRBV7-2 | - | CASSPDEVDTQYF | TGTGCCAGCAGCCCGGACGAGGTAGATACGCAGTATTTT
many | TRBJ2-1 | TRBV6-1 | - | CASSEYGRDNNEQFF | TGTGCCAGCAGTGAATATGGCAGGGACAACAATGAGCAGTTCTTC
- | TRBJ1-2 | TRBV27 | - | CASSLRRGDYGYTF | TGTGCCAGCAGTCTACGGAGGGGGGACTATGGCTACACCTTC
- | TRBJ1-5 | TRBV5-5 | - | CASSLEFSNQPQHF | TGTGCCAGCAGCTTGGAATTTAGCAATCAGCCCCAGCATTTT
- | TRBJ2-3 | TRBV2 | - | CASSEAGLATSTDTQYF | TGTGCCAGCAGTGAAGCGGGGCTAGCGACAAGCACAGATACGCAGTATTTT
few | TRBJ2-1 | TRBV10-3 | TRBD2 | CAICSGEGNEQFF | TGTGCCATCTGTTCGGGGGAGGGCAATGAGCAGTTCTTC
many | TRBJ2-3 | TRBV28 | TRBD2 | CASSTREAQNTDTQYF | TGTGCCAGCAGCACGCGGGAGGCCCAGAACACAGATACGCAGTATTTT
many | TRBJ1-4 | TRBV10-3 | - | CAISETRDEKLFF | TGTGCCATCAGTGAGACCCGGGATGAAAAACTGTTTTTT
many | TRBJ1-1 | TRBV12-5 | - | CASGWGTNTEAFF | TGTGCTAGTGGTTGGGGCACGAACACTGAAGCTTTCTTT
many | TRBJ1-6 | TRBV13 | TRBD1 | CASRGPANSPLHF | TGTGCCAGTAGGGGGCCGGCAAATTCACCCCTCCACTTT
- | TRBJ2-1 | TRBV29-1 | - | CSVQANNEQFF | TGCAGCGTTCAGGCCAACAATGAGCAGTTCTTC
many | TRBJ2-1 | TRBV20-1 | - | CSATAYPRNSYNEQFF | TGCAGTGCTACCGCCTACCCGAGGAATTCCTACAATGAGCAGTTCTTC
- | TRBJ2-1 | TRBV29-1 | - | CSVVATSSYNEQFF | TGCAGCGTTGTAGCGACGAGCTCCTACAATGAGCAGTTCTTC
many | TRBJ2-6 | TRBV25-1 | TRBD1 | CASSDPGQDSSGANVLTF | TGTGCCAGCAGTGACCCCGGACAGGATAGCTCTGGGGCCAACGTCCTGACTTTC
many | TRBJ2-1 | TRBV2 | TRBD1 | CAGSAQTGEHEQFF | TGTGCCGGCTCAGCCCAAACAGGGGAACATGAGCAGTTCTTC
- | TRBJ2-3 | TRBV20-1 | - | CSASMAVEDTDTQYF | TGCAGTGCTAGTATGGCAGTGGAGGATACAGATACGCAGTATTTT
many | TRBJ1-2 | TRBV12-3/TRBV12-4 | - | CASSPGTGNYGYTF | TGTGCCAGCAGCCCCGGAACAGGGAACTATGGCTACACCTTC
many | TRBJ2-1 | TRBV19 | TRBD2 | CASLSSGVIDEQFF | TGTGCCAGTCTATCTAGCGGAGTAATCGATGAGCAGTTCTTC
many | TRBJ2-7 | TRBV29-1 | TRBD1 | CSVELDRGREQYF | TGCAGCGTTGAGCTGGACAGGGGGCGGGAGCAGTACTTC
many | TRBJ1-2 | TRBV6-5 | - | CASSPRFGTGTNYGYTF | TGTGCCAGCAGCCCCAGATTCGGGACGGGAACTAACTATGGCTACACCTTC
many | TRBJ2-4 | TRBV7-9 | TRBD1 | CASSSTGTGSLQYF | TGTGCCAGCAGCTCAACCGGGACAGGGTCCTTGCAGTACTTC
many | TRBJ2-7 | TRBV7-2 | - | CASSLDHYEQYF | TGTGCCAGCAGCTTAGATCACTACGAGCAGTACTTC